The 28 T cell receptor beta chains below all came from one sample that was sequenced in a study of CD8+CD57+ T cells in acquired aplastic anemia. Patients sequenced had flow cytometry evidence of CD8+CD57+ cell expansion. The template for TCR beta VDJ and CDR3 sequence profiling was genomic DNA. TCRdb re-derived calls from the reads in MiXCR, one entry per CDR3 protein. The data hold around 250,000 distinct CDR3 sequences, with approximately 80% observed a single time. The specimen was sorted CD4+, CD8+, or CD8+CD57+ T cells (not recorded which) from PBMCs. The receptors here all came from a human donor with aplastic anemia.

This chain uses TRBV13 with TRBJ2-3; 9 nucleotides line up with TRBD1. The V gene end was trimmed by 4 bases and the J gene end by 2 bases; junction bases not matched to a gene: 7. The CDR3 has 16 residues. Germline lookup yields CDR1 PRHDT and CDR2 FYEKMQ (reference sequence). This chain's CDR3 is CASSSRTGDHTDTQYF. CDR3 nucleotides: TGTGCCAGCAGCTCACGGACAGGGGATCACACAGATACGCAGTATTTT.

V is TRBV7-2 and J is TRBJ2-7; D is ambiguous. The CDR3 runs to 13 residues. The V gene lost 1 base and the J gene lost 11 bases, with 15 bases spanning the gap. Germline CDR1 SGHTA, CDR2 FQGNSA. The CDR3 sequence: CASSLDPTSDKYF. CDR3 bases: TGTGCCAGCAGCTTAGATCCAACCTCCGATAAGTACTTC.

In regard to this clonotype: In this CDR3 the conserved last residue, phenylalanine or tryptophan, is missing, so a read error is likely. The DNA is omitted, as the CDR3 cannot be located on it reliably, and the CDR3 follows TCRdb's listing. The gene calls are TRBV19 and TRBJ2-1. The CDR3 is made up of 16 amino acids, end residues included. Germline V lookup: CDR1 LNHDA, CDR2 SQIVND (reference sequence). CDR3 in amino acids: CASSFQRGRYSDEHFV.

Concerning this clonotype: The junction departs from the called germline gene at one end, perhaps through a read error. V and J are TRBV7-2 and TRBJ2-5, with D tentatively TRBD2 (7 bases). From germline, CDR1 is SGHTA and CDR2 FQGNSA. This CDR3 is built from 14 residues. CDR3 coding DNA: TGTGCCAGCAGCTTACCGGGGGGCCCCGAGACGCAGTACTTC. Its protein is CASSLPGGPETQYF.

The genes are TRBV5-5 and TRBJ2-3, with 9 bases that match TRBD1. The CDR3 is made up of 13 amino acids. V lost 4 bases to trimming and J lost 5 bases; unmatched junction nucleotides: 2. Per germline, CDR1 SGHKS and CDR2 YYEKEE (reference sequence). As DNA, the CDR3 is TGTGCCAGCAGCCAGGGACAGGGAGATACGCAGTATTTT. It translates to CASSQGQGDTQYF.

About this clonotype: Compared with germline, one end of the junction differs, possibly owing to a read error. The chain combines TRBV7-3 with TRBJ2-7; maybe TRBD2 (5 bases). The CDR3 extends over 14 amino acids. Germline-derived CDR1 and CDR2 are SGHTA and FQGTGA. For the CDR3, the DNA is TGTGCCACCAGCGGCCGAGACCTAGCCTACAAGCAGTACTTC. Residues: CATSGRDLAYKQYF. The variable domain in full, completed from reference TRBV7-3 and TRBJ2-7, reads GAGVSQTPSNKVTEKGKYVELRCDPISGHTALYWYRQSLGQGPEFLIYFQGTGAADDSGLPNDRFFAVRPEGSVSTLKIQRTERGDSAVYLCATSGRDLAYKQYFGPGTRLTVT.

The V and J genes are TRBV20-1 and TRBJ1-1; possibly TRBD1 for D (5 bases). V was trimmed by 2 bases and J by 1 base, leaving 11 bases between them. Germline V gene sequence: CDR1 DFQATT, CDR2 SNEGSKA (reference sequence). The CDR3 consists of 14 residues. The chain's CDR3 is CSARYAGKNTEAFF. The DNA of the CDR3 is TGCAGTGCTAGATATGCAGGGAAGAACACTGAAGCTTTCTTT.

This clonotype came up once. This CDR3 is missing its conserved last phenylalanine or tryptophan, likely due to a read error. The limits of the CDR3 on the DNA are not certain, so only TCRdb's listed CDR3 is given. The rearrangement links TRBV7-2 to TRBJ2-2; the table's D call, TRBD1, has no DNA check behind it. Germline CDR1 is SGHTA and CDR2 is FQGNSA. Termini included, the CDR3 measures 12 amino acids. CDR3 sequence reads: CASSLGQGEKYV.

With regard to this clonotype: An end of the junction does not agree with germline; a read error may underlie this. The V and J genes are TRBV20-1 and TRBJ1-4; D is possibly TRBD1 (6 bases). CDR3 size: 16 residues. Germline CDR1 and CDR2: DFQATT and SNEGSKA (reference sequence). CDR3 DNA: TGCAGTGCTATCGGGGGCAGAGCCAAGGGAGATGAAAGACTGTTTTTT. This translates into CSAIGGRAKGDERLFF.

The rearrangement links TRBV9 to TRBJ1-2; unclear D gene. Germline lookup yields CDR1 SGDLS and CDR2 YYNGEE. There are 14 residues in the CDR3. Trimming removed 4 bases at V and 14 bases at J, with 24 bases between. CDR3 bases: TGTGCCAGCAGCTTAGGGTCTACTCTGCAGTCTTATACCTTC. It yields the protein CASSLGSTLQSYTF.

This clonotype came up once. At one of its ends the junction is not consistent with the germline gene, which may arise from a read error. V usage is TRBV7-9 and J usage is TRBJ2-3; D call uncertain. The germline V gene encodes CDR1 SEHNR and CDR2 FQNEAQ (reference sequence). The CDR3 runs to 14 residues. DNA of the CDR3: TGTGCCAGCAGCTTAGCAGCCGGTCCCCATATTCTTGATTTT. Translating gives CASSLAAGPHILDF.

A few counts support this clonotype. The chain employs TRBV13 and TRBJ1-1; TRBD1 is a possible D gene (6 bases). The germline gives CDR1 PRHDT, CDR2 FYEKMQ (reference sequence). This CDR3 has 15 residues. V lost 5 bases to trimming and J lost 1 base, with 14 bases between them. CDR3 DNA sequence: TGTGCCAGCAGCGGGGATCTGACAGGGAACACTGAAGCTTTCTTT. This gives the protein CASSGDLTGNTEAFF. Full variable domain (rest looked up from reference TRBV13 and TRBJ1-1): AAGVIQSPRHLIKEKRETATLKCYPIPRHDTVYWYQQGPGQDPQFLISFYEKMQSDKGSIPDRFSAQQFSDYHSELNMSSLELGDSALYFCASSGDLTGNTEAFFGQGTRLTVV.

The chain joins TRBV7-3 to TRBJ1-2; D call uncertain. Germline CDR1 is SGHTA and CDR2 is FQGTGA. With 6 bases removed from V and 11 bases from J, the gap between germline ends came to 28 bases. The CDR3 has 16 residues. In nucleotides, the CDR3 is TGTGCCAGCAGTTCAAGCGGGAGTTGGGGAGACTACCAGTACACCTTC. Its translation is CASSSSGSWGDYQYTF. Supplemented by reference TRBV7-3 and TRBJ1-2, the full variable domain reads GAGVSQTPSNKVTEKGKYVELRCDPISGHTALYWYRQSLGQGPEFLIYFQGTGAADDSGLPNDRFFAVRPEGSVSTLKIQRTERGDSAVYLCASSSSGSWGDYQYTFGSGTRLTVV.

V usage is TRBV19 and J usage is TRBJ2-1; D is undetermined. V was cut by 3 bases and J by 9 bases, with 15 bases left in between. The CDR3 sequence is 14 residues long. CDR1 is LNHDA, CDR2 SQIVND, per germline (reference sequence). CDR3 residues: CASSMETALGEQFF. The CDR3 nucleotides read TGTGCCAGTAGTATGGAGACCGCCCTAGGTGAGCAGTTCTTC.

The chain couples TRBV9 to TRBJ2-1; the D gene is possibly TRBD1 (5 bases). V dropped 3 bases and J dropped 16 bases, with 23 bases sitting between them. The CDR3 covers 14 residues. Germline V gene lookup returns CDR1 SGDLS and CDR2 YYNGEE. The CDR3 here is CASSAQADTQEFFF. The CDR3 DNA follows: TGTGCCAGCAGCGCACAGGCAGATACGCAGGAGTTTTTCTTC.

The rearrangement uses TRBV24-1 and TRBJ2-7; D might be TRBD2 (6 bases). The CDR3 covers 13 residues. The V end lost 6 bases, the J end lost 7 bases, and 15 bases lay between the germline ends. Germline-derived CDR1 and CDR2 are KGHDR and SFDVKD. CDR3 DNA sequence: TGTGCCACCAGTCCGCGATGGGGGGAAGAGCAGTACTTC. As protein: CATSPRWGEEQYF.

This sequence joins TRBV2 and TRBJ2-2, with 12 bases lining up with TRBD2. The V gene end was trimmed by 6 bases and the J gene end by 6 bases; junction bases not matched to a gene: 2. In germline, CDR1 is SNHLY, CDR2 FYNNEI. The CDR3 contains 14 residues. CDR3: CASSPSGGAGELFF. CDR3 coding DNA: TGTGCCAGCAGCCCTAGCGGGGGGGCCGGGGAGCTGTTTTTT. Based on the CDR3 plus reference TRBV2 and TRBJ2-2, the full variable domain is EPEVTQTPSHQVTQMGQEVILRCVPISNHLYFYWYRQILGQKVEFLVSFYNNEISEKSEIFDDQFSVERPDGSNFTLKIRSTKLEDSAMYFCASSPSGGAGELFFGEGSRLTVL.

A word on this clonotype: This is likely a read error, given that the CDR3 carries no conserved phenylalanine or tryptophan at its end. The DNA is omitted, as the CDR3 cannot be located on it reliably, and the CDR3 follows TCRdb's listing. J is TRBJ2-3 and V is TRBV4-1; the D call in the table, TRBD1, was not verified against the DNA. The CDR3 length equals 15 residues, ends included. CDR1 is MGHRA and CDR2 is YSYEKL in the germline V gene. CDR3 in amino acids: CASSQAPAGGYTYDS.

The sample holds a few counts of this clonotype. Lacking the conserved final phenylalanine or tryptophan, this CDR3 likely reflects a read error. It is unclear where the CDR3 begins or ends on the DNA, so no DNA is shown, and the CDR3 is as TCRdb lists it. The chain combines TRBV7-8 with TRBJ2-3; the D call of TRBD2 is as the table states it, not checked on the DNA. The germline CDR1 and CDR2 sequences are SGHVS and FQNEAQ. A total of 13 residues make up the CDR3, ends included. CDR3 region: CASGVAGGADTHY.

This clonotype was seen ten or more times. The chain joins TRBV11-3 to TRBJ1-1, with unresolved D. V lost 1 base and J lost 1, with 10 bases in between. The V gene's germline CDR1 is SGHNT and CDR2 YENEEA. There are 15 residues in the CDR3. CDR3 amino acids: CASSLAGGRNTEAFF. The CDR3 nucleotides are TGTGCCAGCAGCTTAGCGGGAGGTCGGAACACTGAAGCTTTCTTT. The full variable domain, in which reference TRBV11-3 and TRBJ1-1 provide the parts outside the CDR3, is EAGVVQSPRYKIIEKKQPVAFWCNPISGHNTLYWYLQNLGQGPELLIRYENEEAVDDSQLPKDRFSAERLKGVDSTLKIQPAELGDSAVYLCASSLAGGRNTEAFFGQGTRLTVV.

This clonotype has only one observation. The chain couples TRBV11-2 to TRBJ2-4; TRBD2 matches at 14 bases. CDR1 and CDR2 from the germline V gene are SGHAT and FQNNGV. This CDR3 region has 18 residues. The V gene end was trimmed by 7 bases and the J gene end by 6 bases; junction bases not matched to a gene: 14. The CDR3: CASTREPGLAGVRNIQYF. In DNA, the CDR3 is TGTGCCAGCACCCGGGAACCGGGACTAGCGGGAGTAAGAAACATTCAGTACTTC.

The chain recombines TRBV5-1 with TRBJ2-1; tentative D call: TRBD2 (7 bases). The germline V and J ends were trimmed by 0 bases and 8 bases, with 18 bases remaining between them. This CDR3 is built from 16 residues. Per germline, CDR1 SGHRS and CDR2 YFSETQ. The CDR3 spells CASSLGRGGWSDEQFF. CDR3 DNA: TGCGCCAGCAGCTTGGGGAGGGGGGGATGGAGCGATGAGCAGTTCTTC.

Notes on this clonotype: The junction differs from germline at one of its ends, possibly a read error. The rearrangement joins TRBV10-3 to TRBJ2-2; TRBD2 aligns across 7 bases. Germline loops: CDR1 ENHRY, CDR2 SYGVKD. This CDR3 is built from 15 residues. CDR3 amino acids: CASSESAGDTGELFF. The CDR3 DNA is TGTGCCAGCAGTGAATCGGCGGGAGACACCGGGGAGCTGTTTTTT.

A note on this clonotype: The CDR3 carries no conserved terminal phenylalanine or tryptophan, so it likely arises from a read error. Because the CDR3's place on the DNA is in doubt, the DNA is left out and the CDR3 is given as listed by TCRdb. CDR3 sequence: CASSFHPDGTSL. This sequence joins TRBV7-8 and TRBJ2-3; the tabulated D call, TRBD1, remains unverified against the DNA. The CDR3 comprises 12 residues, both ends counted. Per the germline V gene, CDR1 is SGHVS and CDR2 is FQNEAQ.

Note on this clonotype: This is likely a read error, given that the CDR3 carries no conserved phenylalanine or tryptophan at its end. No DNA is shown, since the ends of the CDR3 on it are uncertain; the CDR3 is the one TCRdb lists. The gene calls are TRBV2 and TRBJ2-1; TRBD2 was called by the table and not checked on the DNA. Both ends counted, the CDR3 spans 16 residues. In germline, CDR1 is SNHLY, CDR2 FYNNEI. CDR3 in amino acids: CASSVGGIGGQFFRLG.

The genes are TRBV14 and TRBJ1-5; no clear D gene. The CDR3 is made up of 15 amino acids. CDR1 SGHDN and CDR2 FVKESK come from the germline V gene. The V and J ends lost 4 bases and 0 bases respectively, with 10 bases between them. The CDR3 DNA follows: TGTGCCAGCAGCCCAAGTGGTAATAGCAATCAGCCCCAGCATTTT. Translated: CASSPSGNSNQPQHF. Variable domain in full (rest from reference TRBV14 and TRBJ1-5): EAGVTQFPSHSVIEKGQTVTLRCDPISGHDNLYWYRRVMGKEIKFLLHFVKESKQDESGMPNNRFLAERTGGTYSTLKVQPAELEDSGVYFCASSPSGNSNQPQHFGDGTRLSIL.

This clonotype came up once. At one of its ends the junction is not consistent with the germline gene, which may arise from a read error. The chain is built from TRBV7-2 and TRBJ1-2; D remains unclear. Germline CDR1 reads SGHTA; CDR2 reads FQGNSA. The CDR3 runs to 15 residues. CDR3 amino acids: CAGSWGGGSNTGYTF. The CDR3 DNA reads TGTGCCGGCAGCTGGGGTGGAGGGTCAAACACTGGCTACACCTTC.

The chain links TRBV7-9 to TRBJ2-7; 7 positions match TRBD1. CDR3 length: 16 residues. V lost 5 bases, J lost 8 bases, and 18 bases stayed unmatched. The germline gives CDR1 SEHNR, CDR2 FQNEAQ (reference sequence). CDR3 nucleotides: TGTGCCAGCAGCCCACAGGGGACCTGGGGAGAGACCCAGCAGTACGTC. It codes for CASSPQGTWGETQQYV.